The T cell receptor (beta chain) described here comes from a study of response to subunit inactivated influenza vaccine. TCRdb redid the calling of the RT-PCR reads with MiXCR, one entry per CDR3 protein. The sample includes under 950,000 distinct CDR3 sequences, 21% of them seen just once. The trim removed 4 bases at V and 4 bases at J, leaving 1 base unmatched. The CDR3 is 14 amino acids. Germline CDR1 reads MDHEN; CDR2 reads SYDVKM. V is TRBV28 and J is TRBJ2-5; 12 bases align to TRBD2. The input for sequencing was PBMCs from blood, taken less than 6 days after vaccination. The TCR sequence derives from a man aged 50-60 years who received an inactivated influenza vaccine. CDR3 sequence reads: CASSSSGRVETQYF. For the CDR3, the DNA is TGTGCCAGCAGTTCTAGCGGGAGGGTAGAGACCCAGTACTTC.